One and the same sample provided the 26 T cell receptor beta chains below, sequenced in a study of OX40 agonist ivuxolimab in advanced cancers. Here immunoSEQ multiplex PCR was the method, and the copy in TCRdb shows in-frame clones only, minus some. The sample has approximately 100,000 clones, roughly four fifths seen once. Sequenced here: CD4+ or CD8+ T cells sorted from blood, sampled in a trial of the OX40 agonist ivuxolimab. The origin of the receptors is an adult with an advanced solid tumor such as melanoma, head and neck, liver or kidney cancer.

There are a few counts of this clone. This chain joins TRBV30 and TRBJ1-1; D gene ambiguous. The germline V gene has CDR1 GTSNPN and CDR2 SVGIG (reference sequence). This CDR3 has 13 residues. Trimming removed 4 bases at V and 2 bases at J, with 11 bases between. CDR3 sequence: CAWMAATNTEAFF. CDR3 nucleotide sequence: TGTGCCTGGATGGCAGCAACTAACACTGAAGCTTTCTTT.

The V and J genes are TRBV6-6 and TRBJ2-3; 8 positions match TRBD1. Germline V lookup: CDR1 MNHNY, CDR2 SVGAGI (reference sequence). The CDR3 has 16 residues. Trimming took 5 bases from V and 1 from J; bases not matched to a gene: 8. CDR3 region: CASSPPGQEGTDTQYF. Written as DNA, the CDR3 is TGTGCCAGCAGTCCGCCGGGACAGGAAGGCACAGATACGCAGTATTTT.

The chain joins TRBV5-1 to TRBJ2-1; TRBD2 agrees at 9 bases. CDR3 length: 15 amino acids. V trimming: 1 base; J trimming: 8 bases; junction bases outside the gene matches: 7. In germline, CDR1 is SGHRS, CDR2 YFSETQ. CDR3 residues: CASSLRRGGPHEQFF. CDR3 DNA sequence: TGCGCCAGCAGCTTGCGGCGGGGGGGCCCCCATGAGCAGTTCTTC.

This clone was seen once. The rearrangement joins TRBV5-1 to TRBJ1-1; no clear D. V was shortened by 0 bases and J by 8 bases, with 20 bases between the two germline ends. CDR1 is SGHRS and CDR2 is YFSETQ in the germline V gene. There are 16 residues in the CDR3. The CDR3 region is CASSLGGKSKTTEAFF. The CDR3 DNA is TGCGCCAGCAGCTTGGGTGGCAAGAGCAAAACTACCGAAGCTTTCTTT.

A remark on this clone: The junction differs from germline at one of its ends, possibly a read error. Different DNA sequences within this sample yield the same CDR3. The chain links TRBV7-9 to TRBJ1-2; D is perhaps TRBD1 (5 bases). CDR3 length: 15 residues. In germline, CDR1 is SEHNR, CDR2 FQNEAQ (reference sequence). CDR3 in DNA: TGTGCCAGCAGCCAAGCGTTAGGGGCTGACTACGGCTACACCTTC. It codes for CASSQALGADYGYTF.

The gene calls are TRBV5-1 and TRBJ2-3; tentatively, D is TRBD2 (6 bases). Trimming pared 4 bases from V and 1 base from J, leaving 16 bases between. The CDR3 consists of 16 residues. Looked up from germline, CDR1 is SGHRS and CDR2 is YFSETQ. The CDR3 nucleotides read TGCGCCAGCAGCGACGATCTAGCGACGGGCACAGATACGCAGTATTTT. Protein sequence: CASSDDLATGTDTQYF.

This chain uses TRBV10-2 with TRBJ2-1; no definite D call. The CDR3 runs to 12 residues. With 6 bases removed from V and 10 bases from J, the gap between germline ends came to 13 bases. Germline V gene sequence: CDR1 WSHSY, CDR2 SAAADI. Here the CDR3 reads CASSHRVSEQFF. CDR3 sequence (DNA): TGCGCCAGCAGCCACCGGGTCAGCGAGCAGTTCTTC.

The J gene is TRBJ1-2, the V gene TRBV6-1; 9 bases align to TRBD1. Germline V gene lookup returns CDR1 MNHNS and CDR2 SASEGT. The V gene end was trimmed by 0 bases and the J gene end by 4 bases; junction bases not matched to a gene: 3. The CDR3 has 15 amino acids. CDR3: CASSEATGGGYGYTF. CDR3 DNA sequence: TGTGCCAGCAGTGAAGCGACAGGGGGGGGCTATGGCTACACCTTC.

This clone was seen a single time. This chain connects TRBV18 to TRBJ1-2; the D gene is possibly TRBD1 (5 bases). The length of the CDR3 is 13 residues. Germline V gene lookup returns CDR1 KGHSH and CDR2 LQKENI. Trimming pared 3 bases from V and 7 bases from J, leaving 12 bases between. CDR3 nucleotide sequence: TGTGCCAGCTCACCTGAGCAGGGCGTTGGCTACACCTTC. Amino acid sequence: CASSPEQGVGYTF.

J is TRBJ2-1 and V is TRBV30; D not certain. V dropped 6 bases and J dropped 0 bases, with 9 bases sitting between them. CDR1 is GTSNPN, CDR2 SVGIG, per germline (reference sequence). The CDR3 has 13 amino acids. The CDR3 DNA reads as TGTGCCTGCGAGAGAAGCTCCTACAATGAGCAGTTCTTC. Translating gives CACERSSYNEQFF.

The chain recombines TRBV15 with TRBJ1-4, with TRBD1 matching 9 bases. CDR1 is LNHNV and CDR2 is YYDKDF in the germline V gene (reference sequence). The CDR3 contains 15 residues. V was pared by 3 bases and J by 3 bases, with 2 bases of the junction left unmatched. This CDR3 is CATSRGQGPNEKLFF. In DNA, the CDR3 is TGTGCCACCAGCAGGGGACAGGGACCTAATGAAAAACTGTTTTTT. The full variable domain, its missing parts supplied by reference TRBV15 and TRBJ1-4, is DAMVIQNPRYQVTQFGKPVTLSCSQTLNHNVMYWYQQKSSQAPKLLFHYYDKDFNNEADTPDNFQSRRPNTSFCFLDIRSPGLGDTAMYLCATSRGQGPNEKLFFGSGTQLSVL.

V gene TRBV19 combines with J gene TRBJ1-2; maybe TRBD1 (6 bases). V was cut by 7 bases and J by 1 base, with 19 bases left in between. The CDR3 extends over 16 amino acids. The germline CDR1 and CDR2 sequences are LNHDA and SQIVND (reference sequence). This CDR3 is CASTGGRGAGNYGYTF. In nucleotides, the CDR3 is TGTGCCAGTACCGGTGGTCGGGGGGCCGGTAACTATGGCTACACCTTC.

The chain carries TRBV15 and TRBJ1-4; D unclear. CDR3 size: 14 residues. V was trimmed by 4 bases and J by 4 bases, leaving 10 bases between them. Germline-derived CDR1 and CDR2 are LNHNV and YYDKDF (reference sequence). The CDR3 DNA reads TGTGCCACCAGCAACGGGGTAATTAATGAAAAACTGTTTTTT. It translates to CATSNGVINEKLFF.

The chain joins TRBV9 to TRBJ2-2, with TRBD1 as a possible D gene (6 bases). V shed 0 bases and J shed 0 bases, with 6 bases lying between them. CDR1 and CDR2 from the germline V gene are SGDLS and YYNGEE. CDR3 size: 15 residues. CDR3 in DNA: TGTGCCAGCAGCGTAGGGACAGCGAACACCGGGGAGCTGTTTTTT. Its translation is CASSVGTANTGELFF.

V is TRBV7-2 and J is TRBJ2-3, with D perhaps given as TRBD1 or TRBD2 (5 bases each). Germline lookup yields CDR1 SGHTA and CDR2 FQGNSA. The CDR3 is 14 residues long. Trimming shortened V by 0 bases and J by 4 bases, and 8 bases separated the two germline ends. The CDR3 DNA sequence: TGTGCCAGCAGCTTAGCGGGGGACGCAGATACGCAGTATTTT. Its protein product is CASSLAGDADTQYF.

A word on this clone: Different DNA sequences within this sample yield the same CDR3. The chain uses TRBV5-1 and TRBJ2-7; no definite D call. CDR1 and CDR2 (germline): SGHRS, YFSETQ. This CDR3 contains 12 residues. The V gene lost 4 bases and the J gene lost 0 bases, with 5 bases spanning the gap. CDR3 DNA sequence: TGCGCCAGCAGCCTTAGCTCCTACGAGCAGTACTTC. It specifies CASSLSSYEQYF.

This clone is labeled as medium-sized. This chain links TRBV7-2 with TRBJ1-5; TRBD1 might be the D (6 bases). The CDR3 totals 16 residues. Germline V gene sequence: CDR1 SGHTA, CDR2 FQGNSA. The V and J ends lost 5 bases and 3 bases respectively, with 17 bases between them. The CDR3 protein is CASSGESGTPNQPQHF. CDR3 nucleotide sequence: TGTGCCAGCAGCGGAGAATCGGGGACACCCAATCAGCCCCAGCATTTT. Drawing the rest from reference TRBV7-2 and TRBJ1-5, the complete variable domain is GAGVSQSPSNKVTEKGKDVELRCDPISGHTALYWYRQSLGQGLEFLIYFQGNSAPDKSGLPSDRFSAERTGGSVSTLTIQRTQQEDSAVYLCASSGESGTPNQPQHFGDGTRLSIL.

The chain couples TRBV7-3 to TRBJ2-3; D gene ambiguous. This CDR3 has 15 residues. V was cut by 1 base and J by 5 bases, with 13 bases left in between. Germline CDR1 and CDR2: SGHTA and FQGTGA. The CDR3 DNA reads TGTGCCAGCAGCTTAATGTCTAGTTTTGGAGATACGCAGTATTTT. It yields the protein CASSLMSSFGDTQYF.

This clone was picked up a small number of times. The J gene is TRBJ1-5, the V gene TRBV5-6, with 9 bases that match TRBD1. The germline CDR1 and CDR2 sequences are SGHDT and YYEEEE. Trimming at V came to 4 bases and at J to 4 bases, leaving 12 bases not matched to a gene. The CDR3 is 17 amino acids. The CDR3 spells CASSRLQGADSNQPQHF. As DNA, the CDR3 is TGTGCCAGCAGCCGTCTACAGGGGGCGGATAGTAATCAGCCCCAGCATTTT.

V gene TRBV5-1 combines with J gene TRBJ2-1, with a possible D match to TRBD2 (6 bases). V lost 4 bases and J 3 bases, leaving 20 bases between the germline ends. Germline loops: CDR1 SGHRS, CDR2 YFSETQ. CDR3 size: 17 residues. The CDR3 DNA is TGCGCCAGCAGCCCCCAGCCGGGTAGCGGAAACTACAATGAGCAGTTCTTC. Protein sequence: CASSPQPGSGNYNEQFF.

This chain uses TRBV20-1 with TRBJ1-1; D gene uncertain. Germline V gene data show CDR1 as DFQATT and CDR2 as SNEGSKA (reference sequence). V lost 6 bases, J lost 5 bases, and 10 bases lay in between. The CDR3 totals 11 residues. The CDR3 coding sequence is TGCAGTGCCCCGTCCTTAACTGAAGCTTTCTTT. Translating gives CSAPSLTEAFF.

The chain carries TRBV19 and TRBJ1-6; 11 nucleotides line up with TRBD1. After removal of 9 bases from V and 9 bases from J, the junction contained 1 base not matched to a gene. The CDR3 is made up of 12 amino acids. Germline V lookup: CDR1 LNHDA, CDR2 SQIVND (reference sequence). CDR3 amino acids: CASGQGASPLHF. CDR3 DNA sequence: TGTGCCAGCGGACAGGGGGCTTCACCCCTCCACTTT.

The rearrangement joins TRBV2 to TRBJ1-1; tentative D call: TRBD1 (6 bases). CDR1 and CDR2 (germline): SNHLY, FYNNEI. V lost 6 bases and J 0 bases, leaving 8 bases between the germline ends. The CDR3 is 13 residues long. CDR3 residues: CASRGHLNTEAFF. In nucleotides, the CDR3 is TGTGCCAGCAGGGGACATCTGAACACTGAAGCTTTCTTT.

This clone is a singleton in its sample. The chain combines TRBV10-2 with TRBJ2-2; perhaps TRBD1 as D (6 bases). Germline loops: CDR1 WSHSY, CDR2 SAAADI. CDR3 length: 14 residues. V was trimmed by 6 bases and J by 3 bases, leaving 11 bases between them. This CDR3 reads CASSLDRHTGELFF. CDR3 nucleotides: TGCGCCAGCAGCCTGGACAGACACACCGGGGAGCTGTTTTTT.

This clone was found a few times. The chain joins TRBV15 to TRBJ2-3, with D possibly TRBD2 on 6 matching bases. The CDR3 contains 15 residues. Between the trimmed V and J ends, which lost 4 bases and 2 bases, there was a span of 13 bases. Germline V gene lookup returns CDR1 LNHNV and CDR2 YYDKDF (reference sequence). CDR3 amino acids: CATSTGGGYTDTQYF. The CDR3 nucleotides read TGTGCCACCAGCACAGGTGGGGGGTACACAGATACGCAGTATTTT.

The rearrangement joins TRBV5-6 to TRBJ1-2; 8 positions agree with TRBD1. Germline V gene data show CDR1 as SGHDT and CDR2 as YYEEEE. The CDR3 runs 14 residues. Trimming removed 4 bases from V and 4 bases from J; junction bases left unmatched: 6. The chain's CDR3 is CASSPTGAGYGYTF. For the CDR3, the DNA is TGTGCCAGCAGCCCGACAGGGGCAGGCTATGGCTACACCTTC.